This is a list of T cell receptor beta chains from one sample in a study of cytomegalovirus exposure and HLA in healthy donors. Method: immunoSEQ multiplex PCR; TCRdb's copy keeps in-frame clones and lacks some. Here the sample spans approximately 170,000 clones, approximately 88% being singletons. Sample: PBMCs. These receptors all stem from a boy aged 2 to 9 in good health and CMV-seronegative. The CDR3 runs from the conserved cysteine through the conserved F or W. Each record gives: J gene, V gene, clone size, CDR3 protein. Size is omitted from some rows. Given values are once, few, many or a class for expanded clones.

TRBJ2-4 | TRBV4-2 | NA | CASSHPPGLAGHGGNIQYF
TRBJ2-2 | TRBV9 | few | CASSVVASGNTGELFF
TRBJ1-4 | TRBV7-8 | once | CASSLGNIATNEKLFF
TRBJ1-1 | TRBV14 | NA | CASRATGEAFF
TRBJ2-5 | TRBV27 | NA | CASSSPGLAGQETQYF
NA | TRBV11-2 | once | CASSLNPNSYEQYF
TRBJ1-1 | TRBV6-1 | NA | CASSEGQVNAEAFF
TRBJ2-5 | TRBV4-3 | few | CASSQESGRGIQETQYF
TRBJ1-5 | TRBV30 | NA | CAWSPGQGLSNQPQHF
TRBJ2-3 | TRBV7-8 | NA | CASSLSLAMRADTQYF
TRBJ1-1 | TRBV11-3 | NA | CATEDGTGKVPEAFF
TRBJ2-2 | TRBV30 | NA | CAWSSANTGELFF
TRBJ2-5 | TRBV2 | once | CASSLTTSGSGGETQYF
TRBJ2-1 | TRBV5-1 | NA | CASSTPGTSGRAGVDEQFF
TRBJ2-1 | TRBV7-3 | NA | CASSFSAGTSLGEQFF
TRBJ2-5 | TRBV6-6 | NA | CASSRVLETQYF
TRBJ2-2 | TRBV14 | once | CASSQVRGGTGELFF
TRBJ2-5 | TRBV13 | once | CASSNRQGARGETQYF
TRBJ2-1 | TRBV7-9 | once | CASSPQDFEQFF
TRBJ1-3 | TRBV9 | NA | CASSVGGDSGNTIYF
TRBJ2-2 | TRBV6-5 | once | CASRTGTAGTGELFF
TRBJ2-2 | TRBV4-2 | NA | CASSQGGGRHTGELFF
TRBJ1-1 | TRBV6-5 | NA | CASSYPAPGGNTEAFF
TRBJ1-3 | TRBV30 | NA | CAWNHGTGTGNTIYF
TRBJ2-7 | TRBV7-9 | NA | CASSPSHDEQYF
TRBJ1-2 | TRBV2 | NA | CASSEVVAYFYGYTF
TRBJ1-1 | TRBV6-6 | once | CASSLAETGDPEAFF
TRBJ2-2 | TRBV14 | NA | CASSHRDRDTNTGELFF
TRBJ1-3 | TRBV18 | NA | CASSPPGQGISGNTIYF
TRBJ2-3 | TRBV9 | once | CASSVVGQGTDTQYF
TRBJ2-1 | TRBV7-6 | few | CASSEYLTSGGAAEQFF
TRBJ2-2 | TRBV10-1 | NA | CASSAGTGNTGELFF
TRBJ2-2 | TRBV11-2 | NA | CASSPWLGDTGELFF
TRBJ2-3 | TRBV27 | NA | CASSISSRGTQYF
TRBJ1-2 | TRBV30 | NA | CAWTPVGGNYGYTF
TRBJ2-5 | TRBV27 | NA | CASSLLGGVGETQYF
TRBJ2-7 | TRBV11-2 | few | CASSFSPTWERDFAYEQYF
TRBJ2-1 | TRBV13 | few | CASSPQGPGASGLYNEQFF
TRBJ1-1 | TRBV29-1 | NA | CSVVRTGDRPEAFF
TRBJ2-3 | TRBV2 | NA | CASSPSGRALGDTQYF
TRBJ2-1 | TRBV5-8 | NA | CASSPPRESDEQFF
TRBJ1-3 | TRBV18 | NA | CASSPPRRSVAGNTIYF
TRBJ2-7 | TRBV30 | NA | CALTGPYEQYF
TRBJ2-1 | TRBV5-6 | few | CASSPHIRAGLSEQFF
TRBJ1-3 | TRBV30 | NA | CAWSLQGLGNTIYF
TRBJ2-1 | TRBV7-9 | once | CASNGGEQFF
TRBJ2-1 | TRBV2 | NA | CASSEDQGTYNEQFF
TRBJ2-1 | TRBV5-4 | NA | CASSTTSGGYNEQFF
TRBJ2-1 | TRBV2 | NA | CASSEDCWRPDCGQFF
TRBJ2-2 | TRBV2 | NA | CASRGAANTGELFF
TRBJ2-1 | TRBV4-3 | once | CASSHPGRGAYNEQFF
TRBJ1-1 | TRBV6-1 | NA | CASSEVDRLNTEAFF
TRBJ1-1 | TRBV5-1 | NA | CASSLAGLVNTEAFF
TRBJ1-1 | TRBV19 | few | CASRRPRGAEAFF
TRBJ1-3 | TRBV2 | NA | CASRRGVGNTIYF
TRBJ2-3 | TRBV29-1 | NA | CSVDETSGGLRSTDTQYF
TRBJ1-4 | TRBV4-1 | NA | CASSHPGQGYEKLFF
TRBJ1-3 | TRBV11-2 | NA | CASSPRNTIYF
TRBJ2-6 | TRBV30 | NA | CAWIRTPRSSGANVLTF